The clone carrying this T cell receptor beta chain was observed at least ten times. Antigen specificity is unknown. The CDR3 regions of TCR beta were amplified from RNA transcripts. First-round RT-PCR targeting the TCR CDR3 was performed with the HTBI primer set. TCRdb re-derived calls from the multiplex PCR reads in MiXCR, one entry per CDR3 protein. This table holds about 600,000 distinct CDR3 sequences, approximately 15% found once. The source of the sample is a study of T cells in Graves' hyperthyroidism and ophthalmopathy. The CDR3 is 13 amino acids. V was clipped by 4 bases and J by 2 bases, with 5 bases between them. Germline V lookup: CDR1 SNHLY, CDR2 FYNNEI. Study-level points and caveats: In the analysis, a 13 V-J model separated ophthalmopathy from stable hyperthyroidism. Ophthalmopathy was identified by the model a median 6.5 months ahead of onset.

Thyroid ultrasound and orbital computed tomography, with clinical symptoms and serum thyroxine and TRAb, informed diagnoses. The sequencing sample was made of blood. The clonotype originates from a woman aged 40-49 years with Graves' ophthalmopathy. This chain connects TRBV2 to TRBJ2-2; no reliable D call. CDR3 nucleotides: TGTGCCAGCAGTGGGGGAAACACCGGGGAGCTGTTTTTT. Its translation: CASSGGNTGELFF.